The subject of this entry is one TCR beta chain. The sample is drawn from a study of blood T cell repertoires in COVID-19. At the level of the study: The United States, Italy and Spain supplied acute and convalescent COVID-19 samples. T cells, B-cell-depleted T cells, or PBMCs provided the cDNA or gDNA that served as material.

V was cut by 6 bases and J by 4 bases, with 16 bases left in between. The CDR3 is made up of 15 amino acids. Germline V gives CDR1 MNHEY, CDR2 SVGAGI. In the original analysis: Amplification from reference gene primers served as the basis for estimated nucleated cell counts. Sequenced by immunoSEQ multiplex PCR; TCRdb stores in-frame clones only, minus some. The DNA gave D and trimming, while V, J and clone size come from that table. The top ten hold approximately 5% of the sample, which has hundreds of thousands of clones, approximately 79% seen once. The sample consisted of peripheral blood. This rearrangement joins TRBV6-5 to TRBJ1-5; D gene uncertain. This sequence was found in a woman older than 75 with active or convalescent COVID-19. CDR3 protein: CASRPRQTGNQPQHF. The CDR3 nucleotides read TGTGCCAGCAGACCCAGACAAACGGGGAATCAGCCCCAGCATTTT.